This T cell receptor beta chain was recovered during a study of shared clonotypes between healthy human individuals (dated by TCRdb to about 2020). About the full investigation: The cohort included a few men and a couple of women between 18 and 49 years of age. For each donor, CD4 naive and CD4 memory were each run on three plates, CD8 naive on two plates, and CD8 memory on one plate. To estimate repertoire size and how much clonotype sharing occurs between individuals, the study deeply sequenced the blood TCR repertoires of five healthy adults. Libraries were prepared and TCR repertoires were sequenced by different laboratories using diverse techniques, in order to increase sequencing depth and limit assay-specific biases. Between about 0.85 and 8.9 billion PBMCs per donor were obtained by leukapheresis. Overall study outcomes, separate from this receptor: Sharing across a handful of donors was observed for around 5% of naive CD4, over 3% of naive CD8, 2% to 2.5% of memory CD4, and approximately 0.41% of memory CD8 clonotypes. Rarefaction of sorted-subset datasets indicated incomplete sequencing despite the large sequencing depth. Clonotypes shared by all four sorted-subset donors showed higher generation probabilities than non-shared clonotypes. The genetic and exposure-history diversity represented was limited by the small number of donors. Naive subsets generally had larger estimated clonotype richness than memory subsets did. Sampling was limited to blood, and TCR repertoires in tissue likely differ from TCR repertoires in blood. Based on pairwise subsampling, the degree of clonotype sharing among donors was expected to be affected by sequencing depth.

Donors were healthy HIV-negative adults with no recently reported acute infections or vaccinations. Every donor was a Caucasian adult residing in Nashville, Tennessee, USA. CD4+ T cells were enriched by magnetic negative selection, after which naive cells were positively selected on CD45RA and the negative fraction was taken as the memory subset. After blood collection by leukapheresis, PBMCs were isolated using Ficoll-Histopaque density gradient centrifugation and then cryopreserved in the vapor phase of liquid nitrogen. Purity and quantity of every magnetically sorted T cell population were checked by analytical flow cytometry. From each sorted fraction, genomic DNA was isolated and quantified by UV absorbance on a Nanodrop 2000c. TCR CDR3 regions were amplified from genomic DNA by multiplex PCR using the deep immunoSEQ assay. For each cell subset, the extracted genomic DNA was distributed evenly across all wells of several immunoSEQ 96-well plates, and each plate served as one replicate. For sorted subsets, each replicate PCR was loaded with around 220 ng genomic DNA, equivalent to approximately 27,000 T cell genomes. Purified libraries were quantified with a Qubit 3.0 fluorometer, sized on a Bioanalyzer 2100, and re-quantified with the KAPA Library Quantification kit. Each immunoSEQ 96-well plate was sequenced on its own single-read 150-cycle Illumina NextSeq 550 flow cell. In the source study's methods: Because the immunoSEQ output included only junctional sequences and no quality scores, the filtering could not be the same as the filtering used for full-length reads. To assign V/J genes and CDR3, sequences were annotated using PyIR, a Python wrapper for IgBLAST v1.9, with IMGT germline references. Any read was removed if the V/J assignment was weak (E-value above 1e-6), the CDR3 was missing, or the read contained stop codons, out-of-frame junctions, or ambiguous translated residues. V3J clonotypes were defined as sequences sharing an identical inferred V gene, J gene, and CDR3 amino acid sequence. Percentage overlap between repertoires was computed as shared unique clonotypes divided by the size of the smaller repertoire. Repertoire richness was assessed with RTK rarefaction, the Chao1 estimator, and Recon v2.1 estimates of unobserved clonotypes. For all TCRbeta clonotypes obtained by the gDNA method from a handful of donors, generation probabilities were computed with OLGA. TCRdb mirrors the immuneACCESS table, restricted to in-frame sequences. Some clones are absent from its copies; in checked studies, under half trace to an unresolved V gene, and the reason for the others is unknown. From that table come the V and J calls and clone size; the DNA was used to work out D and trimming. The sample records millions of clones, roughly 95% of which are singletons. Together, the top ten hold 0.13% of the sample.

From its cysteine to its phenylalanine, the CDR3 spans 15 amino acids. The sequence is cut down to CDR3 DNA, 45 bases in frame from base 1. The trim is 3 bases for V and 3 bases for J, with a gap of 15 bases between the germline ends. Looking up the germline V gene (reference sequence) yields CDR1 MNHEY and CDR2 SMNVEV. As for this clone: No antigen is known for it. Per-base qualities were not stored, and no clone one base away is much larger.

The chain is made from TRBV27 and TRBJ2-7, with the D gene possibly TRBD1 or TRBD2, each one fitting 5 bases. The material sequenced was naive CD4+ T cells sorted from blood. Taken with the paper, the label for cell subset or site translates to: CD45RA+ positively selected. This TCR derives from a man younger than 35 in good health. The nucleotides are TGTGCCAGCAGTTTCTCCAAAGGGACGGGCTACGAGCAGTACTTC. This sequence encodes CASSFSKGTGYEQYF.